This T cell receptor beta chain is from a study of tumor and adjacent non-tumor tissue in lung cancer. Three rounds of nested PCR, following a modified ARM-PCR protocol, produced the TCRbeta library. One entry per CDR3 protein results from TCRdb running MiXCR on the multiplex PCR reads. This sample carries some 200,000 distinct CDR3 sequences, 71% of them seen once, and the ten largest clones take around 25%. Germline assignment: CDR1 SQVTM and CDR2 ANQGSEA. This CDR3 region has 14 residues. Trimming removed 6 bases at V and 1 base at J, with 13 bases between. This clonotype was observed at least ten times. RNA was extracted from bulk tissue without any cell sorting.

This TCR came from a man between 60 and 75 years old with non-small cell lung cancer. The chain recombines TRBV29-1 with TRBJ1-3, with a possible D match to TRBD1 (5 bases). Input material: lung tumor tissue. The CDR3: CSVAPGGSGNTIYF. CDR3 in DNA: TGCAGCGTCGCCCCGGGGGGATCTGGAAACACCATATATTTT.